Listed below are T cell receptor beta chains from one sample, sequenced in a study of blood T cell repertoires in COVID-19. Assay used: immunoSEQ multiplex PCR; TCRdb lists only in-frame clones, some missing. In the table there are over 250,000 clones, about 70% of which are singletons. The sequenced material came from peripheral blood. The origin of the receptors is a woman over 75 with acute or convalescent COVID-19. Each CDR3 is given with its conserved first and last residue.

V gene: TRBV4-3; J gene: TRBJ1-3; CDR3 protein: CASSQDPPSDSGNTIYF
V gene: TRBV6-5; J gene: TRBJ1-1; CDR3 protein: CASSPHGQLNTEAFF
V gene: TRBV10-2; J gene: TRBJ2-2; CDR3 protein: CASRKSGGTGELFF
V gene: TRBV2; J gene: TRBJ1-5; CDR3 protein: CASNRESNQPQHF
V gene: TRBV15; J gene: TRBJ1-4; CDR3 protein: CATGGYNEKLFF
V gene: TRBV6-1; J gene: TRBJ1-2; CDR3 protein: CASSEQGYGYTF
V gene: TRBV11-2; J gene: TRBJ1-6; CDR3 protein: CASSHPTGLNSPLHF
V gene: TRBV3-1/TRBV3-2; J gene: TRBJ2-3; CDR3 protein: CASSRNNPTGASGPPWAQYF
V gene: TRBV5-1; J gene: TRBJ1-1; CDR3 protein: CASSPGQARTEAFF
V gene: TRBV7-9; J gene: TRBJ1-1; CDR3 protein: CASSASQISNTEAFF
V gene: TRBV20-1; J gene: TRBJ1-1; CDR3 protein: CSAVQGAVAFF
V gene: TRBV4-2; J gene: TRBJ2-2; CDR3 protein: CASSLEGGQDRELFF
V gene: TRBV7-9; J gene: TRBJ2-1; CDR3 protein: CASSPGLADNNEQFF
V gene: TRBV7-6; J gene: TRBJ1-1; CDR3 protein: CASSYGAEAFF
V gene: TRBV7-2; J gene: TRBJ2-7; CDR3 protein: CASSLDRTYEQYF
V gene: TRBV2; J gene: TRBJ2-5; CDR3 protein: CASSELGLYGETQYF
V gene: TRBV29-1; J gene: TRBJ2-7; CDR3 protein: CSVELGATEQYF
V gene: TRBV2; J gene: TRBJ2-7; CDR3 protein: CASRGTSGYEQYF
V gene: TRBV27; J gene: TRBJ2-5; CDR3 protein: CASSTTSTGWLETQYF
V gene: TRBV3-1/TRBV3-2; J gene: TRBJ1-6; CDR3 protein: CASSLTGGRYNSPLHF
V gene: TRBV7-3; J gene: TRBJ2-3; CDR3 protein: CASSLVSGTDTQYF
V gene: TRBV15; J gene: TRBJ2-3; CDR3 protein: CATSRGGGIADTQYF
V gene: TRBV6-5; J gene: TRBJ2-1; CDR3 protein: CASSYSLAGGLSEQFF
V gene: TRBV4-2; J gene: TRBJ1-2; CDR3 protein: CASSQDGPPGYGYTF
V gene: TRBV6-5; J gene: TRBJ1-6; CDR3 protein: CASRGQADNSPLHF
V gene: TRBV5-1; J gene: TRBJ2-1; CDR3 protein: CASSWRTSGGYNEQFF
V gene: TRBV7-9; J gene: TRBJ2-7; CDR3 protein: CASSLALTGYEQYF